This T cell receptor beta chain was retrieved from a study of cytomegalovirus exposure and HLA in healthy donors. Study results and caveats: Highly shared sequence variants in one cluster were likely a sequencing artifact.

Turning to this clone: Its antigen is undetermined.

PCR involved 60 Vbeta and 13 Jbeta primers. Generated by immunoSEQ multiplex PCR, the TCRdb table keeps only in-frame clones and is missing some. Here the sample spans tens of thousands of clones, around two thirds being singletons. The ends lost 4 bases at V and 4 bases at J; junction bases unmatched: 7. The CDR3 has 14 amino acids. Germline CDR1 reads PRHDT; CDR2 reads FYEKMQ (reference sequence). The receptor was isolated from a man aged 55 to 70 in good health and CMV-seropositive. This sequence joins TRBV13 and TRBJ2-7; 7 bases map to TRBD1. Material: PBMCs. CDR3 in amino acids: CASSSQGVDYEQYF. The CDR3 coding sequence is TGTGCCAGCAGCTCCCAGGGGGTTGATTACGAGCAGTACTTC.